Included here is one TCR beta chain sequence, with context. The sample is drawn from a study of control samples from healthy donors and cancer patients. The data were produced by immunoSEQ multiplex PCR, yet TCRdb's version contains in-frame clones alone and is incomplete. Seen here are around 93,000 clones, roughly 92% observed once, and the top ten hold 3%. Germline CDR1 KGHSH, CDR2 LQKENI. V gave up 2 bases and J gave up 5 bases, with 2 bases separating them. The CDR3 has 11 amino acids. The origin of this receptor is a human donor in good health. The donor label of this sample is uncertain. The sequencing input was blood. The J gene is TRBJ2-3, the V gene TRBV18; D is undetermined. The CDR3 is CASSPKDTQYF. The DNA of the CDR3 is TGTGCCAGCTCACCAAAAGATACGCAGTATTTT.